Presented here are 2 T cell receptor beta chains from one specimen sequenced in a study of T cells in Graves' hyperthyroidism and ophthalmopathy. From RNA transcripts, TCR beta CDR3 regions were amplified. Using the HTBI primer set, a first-round RT-PCR was run on the TCR CDR3. TCRdb ran MiXCR on the multiplex PCR reads and lists one entry per CDR3 protein. Of around 350,000 distinct CDR3 sequences in the sample, more than 12% were seen once. Input material: blood. The receptors derive from a woman aged 25-40 years with Graves' ophthalmopathy.

V usage is TRBV6-6 and J usage is TRBJ1-3, with 9 nucleotides matching TRBD1. With V trimmed by 0 bases and J by 4 bases, 10 bases remained unmatched. The CDR3 has 18 residues. CDR1 is MNHNY and CDR2 is SVGAGI in the germline V gene (reference sequence). This chain's CDR3 is CASSYSRAGTGLGNTIYF. DNA of the CDR3: TGTGCCAGCAGTTACTCCCGGGCAGGGACAGGGTTAGGAAACACCATATATTTT.

The chain employs TRBV29-1 and TRBJ2-5; no clear D gene. Per germline, CDR1 SQVTM and CDR2 ANQGSEA. Trimming took off 1 base at V and 5 bases at J, with 11 bases between the two ends. The CDR3 totals 13 residues. CDR3 in amino acids: CSVEVAPGETQYF. In DNA, the CDR3 is TGCAGCGTTGAAGTAGCCCCCGGGGAGACCCAGTACTTC.